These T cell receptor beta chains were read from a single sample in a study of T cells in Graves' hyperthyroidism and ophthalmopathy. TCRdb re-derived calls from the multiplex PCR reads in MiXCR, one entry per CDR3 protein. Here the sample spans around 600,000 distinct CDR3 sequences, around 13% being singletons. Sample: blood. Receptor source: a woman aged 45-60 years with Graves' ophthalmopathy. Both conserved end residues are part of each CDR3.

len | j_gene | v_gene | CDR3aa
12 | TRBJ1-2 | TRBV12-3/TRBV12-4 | CASRMGDYGYTF
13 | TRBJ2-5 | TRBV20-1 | CSVREGLRETQYF
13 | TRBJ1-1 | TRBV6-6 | CASSYGGGTEAFF
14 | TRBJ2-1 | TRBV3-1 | CASSYSGTMNEQFF
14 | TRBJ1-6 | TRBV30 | CAWSAGTGDSPLHF
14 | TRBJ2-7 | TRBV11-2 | CASSLVINRAKQYF
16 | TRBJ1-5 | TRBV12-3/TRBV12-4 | CASTQRAGGIIQPQHF
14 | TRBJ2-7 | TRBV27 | CASSFYGRVYEQYF
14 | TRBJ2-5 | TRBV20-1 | CSASTGMYQETQYF
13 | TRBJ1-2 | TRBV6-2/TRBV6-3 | CASSSSGGHGYTF
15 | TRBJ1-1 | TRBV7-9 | CASSSVGTGNTEAFF
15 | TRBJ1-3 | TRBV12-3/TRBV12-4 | CASRGQGVRGNTIYF
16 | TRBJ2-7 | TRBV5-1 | CASSPTSGTGGHEQYF
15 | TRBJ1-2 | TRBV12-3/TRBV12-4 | CASSLGPSGGYGYTF
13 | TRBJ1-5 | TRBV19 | CASSLDTYQPQHF
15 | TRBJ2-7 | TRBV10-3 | CAIKGGQGASYEQYF
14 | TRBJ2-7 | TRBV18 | CASSPPGLDREQYF
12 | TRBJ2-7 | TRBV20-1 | CSARDPGLEQYF
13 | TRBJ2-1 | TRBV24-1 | CATSGQSYNEQFF
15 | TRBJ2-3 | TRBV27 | CASTFFGEGSYTQYF
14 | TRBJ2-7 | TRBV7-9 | CASRRTGSLDEQYF
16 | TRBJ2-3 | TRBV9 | CASSKKRSTSTDTQYF
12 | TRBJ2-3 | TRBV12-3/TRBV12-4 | CASSFGTDTQYF